This T cell receptor beta chain appears in the sequencing data of a study of OX40 agonist ivuxolimab in advanced cancers. Only in-frame clones appear in the TCRdb table, and some are missing; sequencing was by immunoSEQ multiplex PCR. This sample has tens of thousands of clones, with roughly 80% found just once. V was clipped by 5 bases and J by 8 bases; unmatched bases: 9. The CDR3 totals 13 residues. The germline gives CDR1 SGHRS, CDR2 YFSETQ. This clone is a singleton in its sample. This sequence originates from an adult with an advanced solid tumor such as melanoma, head and neck, liver or kidney cancer. The chain combines TRBV5-1 with TRBJ1-2, with 7 bases lining up with TRBD1. Specimen: CD4+ or CD8+ T cells sorted from blood, collected in a trial of the OX40 agonist ivuxolimab. The CDR3 region is CASSIDRVIGYTF. The CDR3 bases are TGCGCCAGCAGTATTGACAGGGTAATCGGCTACACCTTC.